Sequencing of this T cell receptor beta chain was carried out in a study of blood T cell repertoires in COVID-19. At the level of the study: From the United States, Italy and Spain came samples of acute and convalescent COVID-19.

TCRdb keeps only in-frame clones here, not all; method: immunoSEQ multiplex PCR. The sample has approximately 300,000 clones, around 89% seen once. The ends lost 7 bases at V and 3 bases at J; junction bases unmatched: 4. The CDR3 runs to 15 residues. The germline V gene encodes CDR1 SGHRS and CDR2 YFSETQ. The sequencing sample was made of peripheral blood. The TCR was taken from a woman between 40 and 55 years old with COVID-19, enrolled during active disease. The rearrangement uses TRBV5-1 and TRBJ1-4, with 12 bases that match TRBD1. The CDR3 sequence is CASRDRGQANEKLFF. Here the CDR3 DNA reads TGCGCCAGCCGGGACAGGGGGCAGGCTAATGAAAAACTGTTTTTT.